The clone carrying this TCR beta chain was detected ten times or more. As yet, its antigen is unknown. Prior to thyroid surgery, none of the patients had received any treatment. Between the trimmed V and J ends, which lost 7 bases and 4 bases, there was a span of 2 bases. The CDR3 covers 10 residues. As processed by the authors: The study's classifier, a distant-metastasis tool for papillary thyroid cancer, was built using CDR3 differences across clinicopathological groups. TCRdb re-processed the PCR reads through MiXCR. TCRdb, rather than the study authors, made the V and J calls. The sample has over 45,000 clones; around 20% are singletons. The data belong to a study of metastatic and nonmetastatic thyroid tumors. Study at large: Blood and tumor or nodule tissue repertoires from malignant and benign thyroid patients were compared.

Overall study findings and caveats: It was reported that TCR beta diversity was significantly higher in malignant thyroid tumors than benign nodules, in blood and tumor.

The genes are TRBV12-3 or TRBV12-4 and TRBJ1-3; D remains unclear. The TCR comes from a male donor with papillary thyroid cancer or a benign thyroid nodule (not recorded which). Some clones in this sample may be carry-over from other donors' samples. The specimen was blood. DNA of the CDR3: TGTGCCAGCAAAGGAAACACCATATATTTT. Protein sequence: CASKGNTIYF.